This entry lists 21 T cell receptor beta chains sequenced from one sample in a study of blood T cell repertoires in COVID-19. TCRdb's copy holds only in-frame clones and misses some; the assay was immunoSEQ multiplex PCR. The sample consists of some 330,000 clones, roughly 86% of them appearing once. Sequenced: peripheral blood. These receptors came from a woman aged 30 to 39 with COVID-19, enrolled during active disease.

The chain links TRBV5-1 to TRBJ1-2; D is perhaps TRBD1 (6 bases). CDR1 and CDR2 (germline): SGHRS, YFSETQ. CDR3 length: 15 amino acids. V was clipped by 7 bases and J by 2 bases, with 18 bases between them. The CDR3 DNA reads as TGCGCCAGCGCACACTATGGACAGACCAACTATGGCTACACCTTC. This gives the protein CASAHYGQTNYGYTF.

This chain links TRBV6-2 or TRBV6-3 with TRBJ1-1, with TRBD1 identical over 11 bases. The CDR3 sequence is 16 residues long. Germline-derived CDR1 and CDR2 are MNHEY and SVGEGT. V shed 5 bases, J shed 4 bases, and the junction held 9 bases outside the gene matches. DNA for the CDR3: TGTGCCAGCAGTGACGGGACAGGGGGTAGGGGCACTGAAGCTTTCTTT. Amino acids: CASSDGTGGRGTEAFF.

This chain connects TRBV6-5 to TRBJ1-2, with D tentatively TRBD1 (5 bases). V was cut by 4 bases and J by 3 bases, with 15 bases left in between. The CDR3 sequence is 15 residues long. Germline lookup yields CDR1 MNHEY and CDR2 SVGAGI. This chain's CDR3 is CASSSPLGRDYGYTF. CDR3 sequence (DNA): TGTGCCAGCAGTTCCCCCCTTGGCAGGGACTATGGCTACACCTTC.

The V and J genes are TRBV27 and TRBJ1-1, with a possible D match to TRBD1 (5 bases). From germline, CDR1 is MNHEY and CDR2 SMNVEV (reference sequence). V lost 0 bases and J lost 4, with 6 bases in between. The CDR3 loop spans 13 amino acids. CDR3 sequence: CASSLSRGTEAFF. CDR3 nucleotides: TGTGCCAGCAGTTTATCTAGGGGCACTGAAGCTTTCTTT.

The CDR3 region has the DNA TGTGCCAGCAGCCTACTAGCGGGGCTGGGAGAGACCCAGTACTTC. As protein: CASSLLAGLGETQYF. V and J are TRBV5-5 and TRBJ2-5, with 10 bases matching TRBD2. The V gene end was trimmed by 4 bases and the J gene end by 4 bases; junction bases not matched to a gene: 7. CDR1 is SGHKS and CDR2 is YYEKEE in the germline V gene (reference sequence). This CDR3 is built from 15 residues.

The J gene is TRBJ1-1, the V gene TRBV30; D uncertain. Germline V gene lookup returns CDR1 GTSNPN and CDR2 SVGIG (reference sequence). V gave up 0 bases and J gave up 5 bases, with 4 bases separating them. CDR3 length equals 11 residues. CDR3 residues: CAWSVSTEAFF. In DNA, the CDR3 is TGTGCCTGGAGTGTGAGTACTGAAGCTTTCTTT.

The CDR3, as DNA: TGTGCCAGCAGCTCGTGGGACAGGGGGTTACAGGAGACCCAGTACTTC. Translating it yields CASSSWDRGLQETQYF. This chain joins TRBV7-9 and TRBJ2-5; 11 nucleotides align to TRBD1. J was trimmed by 5 bases and V by 4 bases; bases with no gene match: 9. The germline V gene encodes CDR1 SEHNR and CDR2 FQNEAQ (reference sequence). The CDR3 spans 16 residues.

The chain employs TRBV27 and TRBJ1-2; 7 nucleotides line up with TRBD1. CDR1 and CDR2 from the germline V gene are MNHEY and SMNVEV (reference sequence). J gave up 4 bases and V 7 bases, and 6 bases lay outside the gene matches. The CDR3 spans 13 residues. The CDR3 nucleotides read TGTGCCAGCAAGTTAGGGGGCACCTATGGCTACACCTTC. Amino acid sequence: CASKLGGTYGYTF.

The chain employs TRBV21-1 and TRBJ1-1. TRBV21-1 is reported as a pseudogene. The CDR3 has 13 residues. The CDR3 DNA follows: TGTGCCAGCAGCACGACAGGAGGGGAGGGAGCTTTCTTT. This encodes CASSTTGGEGAFF.

This rearrangement joins TRBV28 to TRBJ1-5; the D is unclear. CDR3 length: 14 amino acids. Trimming left V 4 bases short and J 5 bases short, with 12 bases between. Germline values: CDR1 MDHEN, CDR2 SYDVKM. The CDR3: CASSSGPGYQPQHF. CDR3 nucleotide sequence: TGTGCCAGCAGTTCAGGTCCGGGGTATCAGCCCCAGCATTTT.

Concerning this clone: Other DNA variants within this sample encode the same CDR3. The chain is built from TRBV2 and TRBJ1-2; 7 bases fit TRBD1. The junction had 2 bases not matched to a gene; V was cut back by 6 bases and J by 4 bases. The germline V gene encodes CDR1 SNHLY and CDR2 FYNNEI. This CDR3 contains 12 residues. In DNA, the CDR3 is TGTGCCAGCAGCCGGGACAGCTATGGCTACACCTTC. It is translated as CASSRDSYGYTF.

The V call is TRBV4-1, the J call TRBJ2-1; D gene uncertain. The CDR3 has 12 residues. Deletions cut 3 bases from V and 6 bases from J, with 6 bases between. In germline, CDR1 is MGHRA, CDR2 YSYEKL. The CDR3, as DNA: TGCGCCAGCAGCCACTTGTTCAATGAGCAGTTCTTC. Its protein product is CASSHLFNEQFF.

V and J are TRBV7-9 and TRBJ1-6; D might be TRBD1 (5 bases). CDR3 length: 14 amino acids. Per germline, CDR1 SEHNR and CDR2 FQNEAQ (reference sequence). With 7 bases removed from V and 7 bases from J, the gap between germline ends came to 14 bases. The CDR3 region has the DNA TGTGCCAGCACCGGTCAGGGTGGAAATTCACCCCTCCACTTT. This translates into CASTGQGGNSPLHF.

V gene TRBV19 combines with J gene TRBJ1-5, with D possibly matching TRBD1 (5 bases). Germline CDR1 and CDR2: LNHDA and SQIVND (reference sequence). The CDR3 runs 15 residues. V dropped 5 bases and J dropped 1 base, with 12 bases sitting between them. The DNA for the CDR3 is TGTGCCAGTAGTCTTCTAGGGGCCAGCAATCAGCCCCAGCATTTT. Protein: CASSLLGASNQPQHF.

The rearrangement joins TRBV3-1 (or the pseudogene TRBV3-2) to TRBJ1-1, with 9 bases that match TRBD1. This CDR3 region has 16 residues. Germline V gene data show CDR1 as LGHDT and CDR2 as YNNKEL (reference sequence). With 5 bases clipped from V and 2 bases from J, the junction kept 9 bases outside the gene matches. The CDR3: CASSFQPGQGNTEAFF. As DNA, the CDR3 is TGTGCCAGCAGCTTTCAACCGGGACAGGGTAACACTGAAGCTTTCTTT.

This sequence joins TRBV5-6 and TRBJ2-7; 8 nucleotides align to TRBD1. The CDR3 loop spans 15 amino acids. V was pared by 4 bases and J by 0 bases, with 6 bases of the junction left unmatched. Germline CDR1 and CDR2: SGHDT and YYEEEE. CDR3 sequence: CASSRGQVSSYEQYV. The CDR3 DNA sequence: TGTGCCAGCAGCCGGGGACAGGTGAGCTCCTACGAGCAGTACGTC.

This clone was seen a single time. The rearrangement joins TRBV12-3 or TRBV12-4 to TRBJ2-1; D not resolved. This CDR3 is 13 amino acids long. Trimming took off 6 bases at V and 12 bases at J, with 18 bases between the two ends. The CDR3 here is CASSPGPDSPQFF. In DNA, the CDR3 is TGTGCCAGCAGCCCCGGCCCCGATAGCCCGCAGTTCTTC.

This clone was detected only once. V gene TRBV5-1 combines with J gene TRBJ2-5; weak D call: TRBD1 (6 bases). V was cut by 9 bases and J by 3 bases, with 12 bases left in between. This CDR3 has 12 residues. Per the germline V gene, CDR1 is SGHRS and CDR2 is YFSETQ. The CDR3 loop is CATSSGEETQYF. The DNA of the CDR3 is TGCGCCACTAGCTCAGGGGAAGAGACCCAGTACTTC. The variable domain in full, completed from reference TRBV5-1 and TRBJ2-5, reads KAGVTQTPRYLIKTRGQQVTLSCSPISGHRSVSWYQQTPGQGLQFLFEYFSETQRNKGNFPGRFSGRQFSNSRSEMNVSTLELGDSALYLCATSSGEETQYFGPGTRLLVL.

This clone was detected a few times. CDR3 sequence (DNA): TGTGCCAGTAGTATTGTGGGGGCTAACACTGAAGCTTTCTTT. Amino acids: CASSIVGANTEAFF. The gene calls are TRBV19 and TRBJ1-1, with D tentatively TRBD1 (6 bases). This CDR3 region has 14 residues. The V end lost 3 bases, the J end lost 2 bases, and 10 bases lay between the germline ends. The germline V gene encodes CDR1 LNHDA and CDR2 SQIVND (reference sequence).

The chain uses TRBV24-1 and TRBJ2-1, with D perhaps TRBD2 (5 bases). The CDR3 length is 15 residues. Germline V gene sequence: CDR1 KGHDR, CDR2 SFDVKD. Trimming took off 9 bases at V and 1 base at J, with 15 bases between the two ends. The CDR3 loop is CATEGVTASYNEQFF. CDR3 DNA: TGTGCCACCGAGGGAGTCACAGCATCCTACAATGAGCAGTTCTTC.

The chain has TRBV27 and TRBJ2-7, with 10 bases aligning to TRBD2. The ends lost 5 bases at V and 4 bases at J; junction bases unmatched: 5. The CDR3 has 14 residues. Germline loops: CDR1 MNHEY, CDR2 SMNVEV (reference sequence). The CDR3 loop reads CASSTSGGEYEQYF. CDR3 bases: TGTGCCAGCAGTACCAGCGGGGGGGAATACGAGCAGTACTTC.